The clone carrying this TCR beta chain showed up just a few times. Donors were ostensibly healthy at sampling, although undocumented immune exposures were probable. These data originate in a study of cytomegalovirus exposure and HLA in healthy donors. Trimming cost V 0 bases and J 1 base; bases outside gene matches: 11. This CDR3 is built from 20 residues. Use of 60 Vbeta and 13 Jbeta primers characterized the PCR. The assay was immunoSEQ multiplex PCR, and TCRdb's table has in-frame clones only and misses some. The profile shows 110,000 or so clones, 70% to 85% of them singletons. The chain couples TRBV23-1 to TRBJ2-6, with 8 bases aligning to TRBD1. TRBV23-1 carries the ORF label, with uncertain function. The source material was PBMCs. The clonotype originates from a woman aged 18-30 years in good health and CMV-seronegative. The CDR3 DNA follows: TGCGCCAGCAGTCAATCCTCGGACAGGGTCCTTTGGTCTGGGGCCAACGTCCTGACTTTC. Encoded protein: CASSQSSDRVLWSGANVLTF.